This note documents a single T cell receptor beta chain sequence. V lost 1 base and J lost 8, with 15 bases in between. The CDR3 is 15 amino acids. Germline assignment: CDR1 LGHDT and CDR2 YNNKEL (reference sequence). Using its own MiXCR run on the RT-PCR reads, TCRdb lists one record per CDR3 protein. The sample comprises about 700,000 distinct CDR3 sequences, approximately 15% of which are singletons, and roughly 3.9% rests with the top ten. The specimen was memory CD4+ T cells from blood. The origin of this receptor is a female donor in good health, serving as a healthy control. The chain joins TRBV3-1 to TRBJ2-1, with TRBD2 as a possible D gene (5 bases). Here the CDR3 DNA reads TGTGCCAGCAGCCAAGGGGTGGGGAGCGCTCATGAGCAGTTCTTC. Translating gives CASSQGVGSAHEQFF.